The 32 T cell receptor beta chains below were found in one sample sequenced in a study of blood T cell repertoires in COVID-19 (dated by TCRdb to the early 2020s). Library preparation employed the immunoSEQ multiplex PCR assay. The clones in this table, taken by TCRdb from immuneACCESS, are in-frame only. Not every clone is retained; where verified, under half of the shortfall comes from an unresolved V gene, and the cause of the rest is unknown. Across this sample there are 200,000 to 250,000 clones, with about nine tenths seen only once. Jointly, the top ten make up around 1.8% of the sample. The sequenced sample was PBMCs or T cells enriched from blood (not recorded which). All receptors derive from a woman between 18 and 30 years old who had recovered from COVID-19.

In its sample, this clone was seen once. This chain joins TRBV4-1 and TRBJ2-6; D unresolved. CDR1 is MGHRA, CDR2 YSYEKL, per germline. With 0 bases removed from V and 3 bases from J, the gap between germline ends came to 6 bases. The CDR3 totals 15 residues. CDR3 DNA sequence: TGCGCCAGCAGCCAAGAAGCCGTTGGGGCCAACGTCCTGACTTTC. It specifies CASSQEAVGANVLTF.

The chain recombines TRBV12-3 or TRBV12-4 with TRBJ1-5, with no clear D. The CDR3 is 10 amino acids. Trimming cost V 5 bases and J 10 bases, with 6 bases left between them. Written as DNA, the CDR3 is TGTGCCAGCAGTCGAGATCCCCAGCATTTT. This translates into CASSRDPQHF.

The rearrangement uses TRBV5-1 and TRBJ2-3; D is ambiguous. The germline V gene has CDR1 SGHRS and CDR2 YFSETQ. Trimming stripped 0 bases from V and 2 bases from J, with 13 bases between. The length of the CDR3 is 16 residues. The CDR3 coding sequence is TGCGCCAGCAGCTTGGGTATACATTCTGACACAGATACGCAGTATTTT. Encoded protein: CASSLGIHSDTDTQYF.

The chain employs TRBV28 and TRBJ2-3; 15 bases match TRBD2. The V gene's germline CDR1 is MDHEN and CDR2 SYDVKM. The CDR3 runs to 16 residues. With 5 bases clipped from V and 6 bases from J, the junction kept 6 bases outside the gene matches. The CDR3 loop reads CASSPGTSGRRDTQYF. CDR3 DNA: TGTGCCAGCAGTCCAGGGACTAGCGGGAGGAGGGATACGCAGTATTTT.

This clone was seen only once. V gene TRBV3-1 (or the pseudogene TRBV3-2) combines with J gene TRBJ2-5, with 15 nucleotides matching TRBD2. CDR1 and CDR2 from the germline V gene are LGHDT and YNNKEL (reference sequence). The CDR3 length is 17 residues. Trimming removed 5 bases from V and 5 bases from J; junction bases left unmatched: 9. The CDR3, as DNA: TGTGCCAGCAGCGACCCGGGACTAGCGGGGGGACGTGAGACCCAGTACTTC. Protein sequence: CASSDPGLAGGRETQYF.

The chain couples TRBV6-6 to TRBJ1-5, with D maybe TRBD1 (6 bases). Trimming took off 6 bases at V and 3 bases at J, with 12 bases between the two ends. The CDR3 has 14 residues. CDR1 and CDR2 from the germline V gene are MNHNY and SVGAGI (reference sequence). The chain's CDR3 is CASSRGQINQPQHF. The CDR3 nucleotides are TGTGCCAGCAGCCGCGGACAGATCAATCAGCCCCAGCATTTT.

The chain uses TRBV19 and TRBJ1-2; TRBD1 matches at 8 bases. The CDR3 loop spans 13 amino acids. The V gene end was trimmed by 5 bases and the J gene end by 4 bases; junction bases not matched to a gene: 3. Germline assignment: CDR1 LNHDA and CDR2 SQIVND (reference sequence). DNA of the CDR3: TGTGCCAGTAGTGCCACAGGGGGCTATGGCTACACCTTC. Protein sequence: CASSATGGYGYTF.

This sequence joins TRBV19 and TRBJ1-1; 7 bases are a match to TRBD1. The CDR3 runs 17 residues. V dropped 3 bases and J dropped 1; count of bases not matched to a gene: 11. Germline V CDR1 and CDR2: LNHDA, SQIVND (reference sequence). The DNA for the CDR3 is TGTGCCAGTAGTATTCGACAGGGTTTATTTGCGAACACTGAAGCTTTCTTT. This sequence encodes CASSIRQGLFANTEAFF.

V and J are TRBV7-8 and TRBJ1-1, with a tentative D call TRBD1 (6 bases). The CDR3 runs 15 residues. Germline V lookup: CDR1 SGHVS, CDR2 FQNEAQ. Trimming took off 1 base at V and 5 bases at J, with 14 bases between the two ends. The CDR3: CASSLVAGGLTEAFF. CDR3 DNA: TGTGCCAGCAGCTTAGTGGCTGGGGGCCTTACTGAAGCTTTCTTT. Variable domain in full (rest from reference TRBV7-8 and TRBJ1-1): GAGVSQSPRYKVAKRGQDVALRCDPISGHVSLFWYQQALGQGPEFLTYFQNEAQLDKSGLPSDRFFAERPEGSVSTLKIQRTQQEDSAVYLCASSLVAGGLTEAFFGQGTRLTVV.

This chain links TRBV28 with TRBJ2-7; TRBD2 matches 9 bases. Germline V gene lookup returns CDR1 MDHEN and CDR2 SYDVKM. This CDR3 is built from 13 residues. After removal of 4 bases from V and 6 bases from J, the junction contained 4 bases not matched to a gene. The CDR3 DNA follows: TGTGCCAGCAGTTATCAACTAGCGGGCGAGCAGTACTTC. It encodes CASSYQLAGEQYF.

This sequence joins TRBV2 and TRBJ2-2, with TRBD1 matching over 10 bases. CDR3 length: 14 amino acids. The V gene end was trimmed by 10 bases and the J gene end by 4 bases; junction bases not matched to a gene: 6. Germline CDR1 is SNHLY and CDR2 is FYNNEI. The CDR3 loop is CATRQGAGTGELFF. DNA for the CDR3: TGTGCCACCCGACAGGGGGCGGGCACCGGGGAGCTGTTTTTT.

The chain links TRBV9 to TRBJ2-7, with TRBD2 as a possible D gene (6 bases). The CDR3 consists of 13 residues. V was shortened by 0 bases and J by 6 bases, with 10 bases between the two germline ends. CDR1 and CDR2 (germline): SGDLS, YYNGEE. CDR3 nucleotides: TGTGCCAGCAGCGTAGTCGGGGGACTCGAGCAGTACTTC. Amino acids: CASSVVGGLEQYF.

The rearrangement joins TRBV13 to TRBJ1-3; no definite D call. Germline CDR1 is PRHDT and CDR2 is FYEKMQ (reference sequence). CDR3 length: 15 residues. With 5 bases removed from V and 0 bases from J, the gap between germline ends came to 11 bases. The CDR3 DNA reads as TGTGCCAGCAGCCTTATCGGGAACTCTGGAAACACCATATATTTT. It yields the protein CASSLIGNSGNTIYF. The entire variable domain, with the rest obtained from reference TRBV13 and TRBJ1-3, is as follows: AAGVIQSPRHLIKEKRETATLKCYPIPRHDTVYWYQQGPGQDPQFLISFYEKMQSDKGSIPDRFSAQQFSDYHSELNMSSLELGDSALYFCASSLIGNSGNTIYFGEGSWLTVV.

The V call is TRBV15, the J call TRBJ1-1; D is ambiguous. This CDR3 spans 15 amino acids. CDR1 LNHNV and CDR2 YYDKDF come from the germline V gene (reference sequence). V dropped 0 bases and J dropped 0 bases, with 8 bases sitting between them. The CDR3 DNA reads TGTGCCACCAGCAGAGATGGCGGCTTGAACACTGAAGCTTTCTTT. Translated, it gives CATSRDGGLNTEAFF. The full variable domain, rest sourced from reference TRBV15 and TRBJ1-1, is DAMVIQNPRYQVTQFGKPVTLSCSQTLNHNVMYWYQQKSSQAPKLLFHYYDKDFNNEADTPDNFQSRRPNTSFCFLDIRSPGLGDTAMYLCATSRDGGLNTEAFFGQGTRLTVV.

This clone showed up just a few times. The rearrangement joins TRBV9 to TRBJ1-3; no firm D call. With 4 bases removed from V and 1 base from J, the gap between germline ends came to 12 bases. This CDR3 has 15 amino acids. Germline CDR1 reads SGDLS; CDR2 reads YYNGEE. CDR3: CASSPDGNSGNTIYF. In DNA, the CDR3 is TGTGCCAGCAGCCCAGACGGGAATTCTGGAAACACCATATATTTT.

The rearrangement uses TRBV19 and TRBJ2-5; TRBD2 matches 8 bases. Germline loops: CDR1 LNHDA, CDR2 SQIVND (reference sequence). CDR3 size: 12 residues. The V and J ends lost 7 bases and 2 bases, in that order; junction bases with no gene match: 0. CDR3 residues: CASTGGQETQYF. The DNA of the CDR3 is TGTGCCAGTACGGGGGGGCAAGAGACCCAGTACTTC. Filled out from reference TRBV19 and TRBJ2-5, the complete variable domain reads DGGITQSPKYLFRKEGQNVTLSCEQNLNHDAMYWYRQDPGQGLRLIYYSQIVNDFQKGDIAEGYSVSREKKESFPLTVTSAQKNPTAFYLCASTGGQETQYFGPGTRLLVL.

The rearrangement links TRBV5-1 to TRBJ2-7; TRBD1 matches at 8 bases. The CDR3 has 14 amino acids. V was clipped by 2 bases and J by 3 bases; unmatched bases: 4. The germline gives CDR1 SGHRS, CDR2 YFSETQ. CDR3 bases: TGCGCCAGCAGCTTCGGACAGGGAAACTACGAGCAGTACTTC. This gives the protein CASSFGQGNYEQYF.

Written as DNA, the CDR3 is TGCAGTGCCAGTAAAACGACAGGGTTCAACTCCGAGCAGTACTTC. Translated: CSASKTTGFNSEQYF. This rearrangement joins TRBV20-1 to TRBJ2-7; 7 bases are a match to TRBD1. The CDR3 covers 15 residues. Germline V gene lookup returns CDR1 DFQATT and CDR2 SNEGSKA (reference sequence). V lost 6 bases and J lost 6; bases outside the gene matches: 17.

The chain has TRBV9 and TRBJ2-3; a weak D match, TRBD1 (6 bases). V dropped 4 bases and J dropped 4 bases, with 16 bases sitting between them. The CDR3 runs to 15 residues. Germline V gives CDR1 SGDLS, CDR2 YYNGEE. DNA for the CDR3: TGTGCCAGCAGCTTGGGGACATCGTGGGCAGATACGCAGTATTTT. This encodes CASSLGTSWADTQYF.

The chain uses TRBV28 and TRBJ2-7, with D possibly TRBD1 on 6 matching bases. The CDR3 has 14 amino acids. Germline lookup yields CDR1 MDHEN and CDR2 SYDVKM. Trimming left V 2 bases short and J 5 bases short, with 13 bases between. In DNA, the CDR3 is TGTGCCAGCAGTTTACGGCAGGGGTCCCACGAGCAGTACTTC. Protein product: CASSLRQGSHEQYF.

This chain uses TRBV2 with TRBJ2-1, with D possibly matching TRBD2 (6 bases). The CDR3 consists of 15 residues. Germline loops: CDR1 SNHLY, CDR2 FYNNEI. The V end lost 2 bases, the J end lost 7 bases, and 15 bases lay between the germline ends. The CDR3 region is CASSEQLVAGNEQFF. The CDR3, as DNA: TGTGCCAGCAGTGAACAGCTAGTGGCGGGAAATGAGCAGTTCTTC.

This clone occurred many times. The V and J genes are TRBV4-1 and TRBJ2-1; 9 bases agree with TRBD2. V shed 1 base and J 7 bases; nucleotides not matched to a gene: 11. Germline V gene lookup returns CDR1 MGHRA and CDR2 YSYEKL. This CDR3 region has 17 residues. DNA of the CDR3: TGCGCCAGCAGCCAAGTAGATCTTGGACTAGCGAGGAATGAGCAGTTCTTC. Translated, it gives CASSQVDLGLARNEQFF.

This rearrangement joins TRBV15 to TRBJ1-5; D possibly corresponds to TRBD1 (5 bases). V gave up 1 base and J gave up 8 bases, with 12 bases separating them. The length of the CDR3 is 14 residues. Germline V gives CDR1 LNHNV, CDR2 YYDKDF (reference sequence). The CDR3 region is CATSRGGLGEPQHF. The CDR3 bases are TGTGCCACCAGCAGAGGGGGTTTAGGGGAGCCCCAGCATTTT.

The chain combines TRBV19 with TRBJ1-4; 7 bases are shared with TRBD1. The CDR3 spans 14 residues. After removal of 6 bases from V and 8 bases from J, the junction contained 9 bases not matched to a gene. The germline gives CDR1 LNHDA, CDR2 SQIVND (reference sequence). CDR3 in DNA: TGTGCCAGTAGGGAGGACAGGAAAGGAGAAAAACTGTTTTTT. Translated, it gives CASREDRKGEKLFF.

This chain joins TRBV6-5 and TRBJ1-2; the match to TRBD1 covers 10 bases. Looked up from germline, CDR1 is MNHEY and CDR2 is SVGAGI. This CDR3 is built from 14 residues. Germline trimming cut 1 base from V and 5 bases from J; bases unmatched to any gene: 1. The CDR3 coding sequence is TGTGCCAGCAGTTACTTGGACAGGGGGTATGGCTACACCTTC. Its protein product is CASSYLDRGYGYTF.

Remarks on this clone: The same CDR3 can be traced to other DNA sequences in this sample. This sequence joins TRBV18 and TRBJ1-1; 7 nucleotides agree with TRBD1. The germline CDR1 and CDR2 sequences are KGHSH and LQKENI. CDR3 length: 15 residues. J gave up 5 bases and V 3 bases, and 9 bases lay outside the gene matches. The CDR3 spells CASSPEQGTGTEAFF. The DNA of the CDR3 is TGTGCCAGCTCACCGGAACAGGGGACTGGGACTGAAGCTTTCTTT. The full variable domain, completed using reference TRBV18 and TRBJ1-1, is NAGVMQNPRHLVRRRGQEARLRCSPMKGHSHVYWYRQLPEEGLKFMVYLQKENIIDESGMPKERFSAEFPKEGPSILRIQQVVRGDSAAYFCASSPEQGTGTEAFFGQGTRLTVV.

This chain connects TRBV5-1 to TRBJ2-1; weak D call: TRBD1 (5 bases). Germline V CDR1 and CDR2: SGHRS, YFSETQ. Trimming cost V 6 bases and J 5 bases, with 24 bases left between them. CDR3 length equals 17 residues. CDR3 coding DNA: TGCGCCAGCATTGACATCTTAGTCAGGGCTTTTCACAATGAGCAGTTCTTC. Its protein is CASIDILVRAFHNEQFF.

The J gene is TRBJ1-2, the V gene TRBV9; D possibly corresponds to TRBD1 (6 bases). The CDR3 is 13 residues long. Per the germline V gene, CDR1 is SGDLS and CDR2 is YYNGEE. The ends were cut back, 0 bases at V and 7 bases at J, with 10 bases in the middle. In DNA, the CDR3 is TGTGCCAGCAGCGTAGCAGGGGTAGTTGGCTACACCTTC. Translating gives CASSVAGVVGYTF.

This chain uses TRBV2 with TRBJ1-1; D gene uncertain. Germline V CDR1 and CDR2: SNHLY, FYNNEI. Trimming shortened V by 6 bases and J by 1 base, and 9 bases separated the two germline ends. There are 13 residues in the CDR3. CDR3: CASRPYRNTEAFF. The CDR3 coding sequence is TGTGCCAGCAGGCCCTACAGGAACACTGAAGCTTTCTTT.

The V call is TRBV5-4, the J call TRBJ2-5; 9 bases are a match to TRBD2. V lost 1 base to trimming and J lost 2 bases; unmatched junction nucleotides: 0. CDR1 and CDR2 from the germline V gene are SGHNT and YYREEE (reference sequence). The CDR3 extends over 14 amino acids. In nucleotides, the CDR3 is TGTGCCAGCAGCTTGACTAGCGGGCAAGAGACCCAGTACTTC. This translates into CASSLTSGQETQYF.

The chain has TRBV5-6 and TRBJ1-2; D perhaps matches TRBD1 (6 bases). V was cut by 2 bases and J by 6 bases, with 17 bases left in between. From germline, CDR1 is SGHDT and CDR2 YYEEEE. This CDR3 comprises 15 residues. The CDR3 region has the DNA TGTGCCAGCAGCTTCGTAACGGACAGAATCAATGGCTACACCTTC. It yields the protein CASSFVTDRINGYTF.

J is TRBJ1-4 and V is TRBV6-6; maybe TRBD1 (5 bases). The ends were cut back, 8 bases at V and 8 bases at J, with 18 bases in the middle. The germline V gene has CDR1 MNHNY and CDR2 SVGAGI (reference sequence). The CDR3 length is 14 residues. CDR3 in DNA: TGTGCCAGCCGCGGTAGGACAAGTCAGGAAAAACTGTTTTTT. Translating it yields CASRGRTSQEKLFF.